Listed below are T cell receptor beta chains from one sample, sequenced in a study of blood T cell repertoires in COVID-19. TCRdb's copy holds only in-frame clones and misses some; the assay was immunoSEQ multiplex PCR. The repertoire includes approximately 210,000 clones, 65% to 90% of them detected once, and 4% to 5.5% sits in the top ten. Sequenced: peripheral blood. The origin of the receptors is a human donor in a cohort sampled during active COVID-19. Each CDR3 is given with its conserved first and last residue. Each record gives: clone size, D gene, V gene, J gene, CDR3 protein, CDR3 DNA. D genes are given only for firm matches. Not every row has a clone size; where given, it reads once, few, many or a size class.

size: .
D: TRBD2
V: TRBV9
J: TRBJ2-5
CDR3: CASSAWTSAFQETQYF
DNA: TGTGCCAGCAGCGCCTGGACTAGCGCTTTCCAAGAGACCCAGTACTTC

size: .
D: TRBD1
V: TRBV28
J: TRBJ1-5
CDR3: CASSLWGTGNQPQHF
DNA: TGTGCCAGCAGTTTATGGGGGACAGGCAATCAGCCCCAGCATTTT

size: .
D: TRBD1
V: TRBV25-1
J: TRBJ2-7
CDR3: CASSEWGQGAYEQYF
DNA: TGTGCCAGCAGTGAATGGGGGCAGGGGGCCTACGAGCAGTACTTC

size: .
D: .
V: TRBV25-1
J: TRBJ1-6
CDR3: CASSDPRRGSSYNSPLHF
DNA: TGTGCCAGCAGTGACCCTAGACGGGGAAGCTCCTATAATTCACCCCTCCACTTT

size: .
D: TRBD2
V: TRBV6-5
J: TRBJ2-1
CDR3: CASKTSGAYNEQFF
DNA: TGTGCCAGCAAGACTAGCGGGGCTTACAATGAGCAGTTCTTC

size: .
D: .
V: TRBV6-2/TRBV6-3
J: TRBJ2-3
CDR3: CASSYQRRGQRDTQYF
DNA: TGTGCCAGCAGTTATCAGCGGAGAGGGCAAAGAGATACGCAGTATTTT

size: few
D: .
V: TRBV4-2
J: TRBJ1-3
CDR3: CASSQETARAGNTIYF
DNA: TGTGCCAGCAGCCAAGAGACAGCCCGCGCTGGAAACACCATATATTTT

size: .
D: .
V: TRBV7-3
J: TRBJ2-3
CDR3: CASSLTGGTDTQYF
DNA: TGTGCCAGCAGCTTAACTGGCGGTACAGATACGCAGTATTTT

size: once
D: .
V: TRBV7-9
J: TRBJ1-1
CDR3: CASSLRQTDTEAFF
DNA: TGTGCCAGCAGCTTACGACAGACGGACACTGAAGCTTTCTTT

size: .
D: .
V: TRBV19
J: TRBJ2-1
CDR3: CASSMLEGGGNEQFF
DNA: TGTGCCAGTAGTATGCTGGAGGGAGGTGGGAATGAGCAGTTCTTC

size: .
D: TRBD1
V: TRBV6-5
J: TRBJ1-1
CDR3: CASSYSGQGAGTEAFF
DNA: TGTGCCAGCAGTTACTCGGGACAGGGGGCTGGCACTGAAGCTTTCTTT

size: .
D: TRBD2
V: TRBV11-2
J: TRBJ2-7
CDR3: CASSLGPGTSGMREQYF
DNA: TGTGCCAGCAGCTTAGGCCCCGGGACTAGCGGGATGAGAGAGCAGTACTTC

size: .
D: .
V: TRBV6-5
J: TRBJ1-4
CDR3: CASSILAGGEKLFF
DNA: TGTGCCAGCAGTATCCTCGCGGGGGGTGAAAAACTGTTTTTT

size: .
D: TRBD1
V: TRBV6-6
J: TRBJ1-5
CDR3: CASKVTGTGPNQPQHF
DNA: TGTGCCAGCAAGGTGACCGGGACAGGGCCAAATCAGCCCCAGCATTTT

size: .
D: .
V: TRBV4-1
J: TRBJ2-5
CDR3: CASSQRSYFETQYF
DNA: TGCGCCAGCAGCCAAAGGAGCTATTTTGAGACCCAGTACTTC

size: .
D: .
V: TRBV20-1
J: TRBJ2-7
CDR3: CSATRSYEQYF
DNA: TGCAGTGCCACTAGATCCTACGAGCAGTACTTC

size: few
D: .
V: TRBV15
J: TRBJ2-3
CDR3: CATSRDRRQGTDTQYF
DNA: TGTGCCACCAGCAGAGATCGAAGGCAGGGCACAGATACGCAGTATTTT

size: .
D: .
V: TRBV28
J: TRBJ1-3
CDR3: CASSQNTIYF
DNA: TGTGCCAGCAGCCAAAACACCATATATTTT

size: .
D: .
V: TRBV5-1
J: TRBJ1-4
CDR3: CASSLTVNEKLFF
DNA: TGCGCCAGCAGCTTGACAGTCAATGAAAAACTGTTTTTT

size: once
D: .
V: TRBV7-9
J: TRBJ1-1
CDR3: CASSLKGDSTEAFF
DNA: TGTGCCAGCAGCTTAAAAGGGGATTCCACTGAAGCTTTCTTT

size: .
D: TRBD1
V: TRBV5-5
J: TRBJ1-2
CDR3: CASSLAGGQGAGYTF
DNA: TGTGCCAGCAGCTTGGCCGGGGGACAGGGGGCTGGCTACACCTTC

size: .
D: TRBD1
V: TRBV28
J: TRBJ2-7
CDR3: CASSLLTGTGGLMGSYEQYF
DNA: TGTGCCAGCAGTCTTCTTACCGGGACAGGGGGTTTAATGGGTTCCTACGAGCAGTACTTC

size: .
D: TRBD2
V: TRBV30
J: TRBJ2-7
CDR3: CAWNLGLSGAYEQYF
DNA: TGTGCCTGGAACTTAGGGCTTAGCGGGGCCTACGAGCAGTACTTC

size: .
D: .
V: TRBV5-1
J: TRBJ1-2
CDR3: CASSLWGQQGYTF
DNA: TGCGCCAGCAGCTTGTGGGGGCAGCAAGGCTACACCTTC

size: .
D: TRBD1
V: TRBV7-8
J: TRBJ1-3
CDR3: CASSLYGTGGSGNTIYF
DNA: TGTGCCAGCAGCTTATACGGGACAGGGGGCTCTGGAAACACCATATATTTT

size: .
D: .
V: TRBV6-2/TRBV6-3
J: TRBJ2-7
CDR3: CASSPRQTAYEQYF
DNA: TGTGCCAGCAGCCCACGGCAGACAGCCTACGAGCAGTACTTC

size: .
D: TRBD1
V: TRBV27
J: TRBJ2-7
CDR3: CASSFFGTGSYEQYF
DNA: TGTGCCAGCAGTTTTTTCGGGACAGGGTCCTACGAGCAGTACTTC

size: .
D: TRBD2
V: TRBV5-5
J: TRBJ2-7
CDR3: CASSLRLAGYEQYF
DNA: TGTGCCAGCAGCCTCCGACTAGCGGGGTACGAGCAGTACTTC

size: .
D: TRBD1
V: TRBV25-1
J: TRBJ2-1
CDR3: CASSVGQLGYNEQFF
DNA: TGTGCCAGCAGTGTGGGACAGCTGGGGTACAATGAGCAGTTCTTC

size: .
D: .
V: TRBV6-2/TRBV6-3
J: TRBJ2-7
CDR3: CASSWGGTHEQYF
DNA: TGTGCCAGCAGTTGGGGCGGGACTCACGAGCAGTACTTC

size: few
D: .
V: TRBV19
J: TRBJ1-1
CDR3: CASSIERNTEAFF
DNA: TGTGCCAGTAGTATTGAGAGGAACACTGAAGCTTTCTTT

size: .
D: TRBD1
V: TRBV24-1
J: TRBJ2-3
CDR3: CATSALKGQGSSDTQYF
DNA: TGTGCCACCAGTGCCCTAAAGGGACAGGGGTCCTCAGATACGCAGTATTTT

size: .
D: .
V: TRBV4-1
J: TRBJ1-1
CDR3: CASSQDRAGSNTEAFF
DNA: TGCGCCAGCAGCCAAGATCGGGCAGGGTCGAACACTGAAGCTTTCTTT